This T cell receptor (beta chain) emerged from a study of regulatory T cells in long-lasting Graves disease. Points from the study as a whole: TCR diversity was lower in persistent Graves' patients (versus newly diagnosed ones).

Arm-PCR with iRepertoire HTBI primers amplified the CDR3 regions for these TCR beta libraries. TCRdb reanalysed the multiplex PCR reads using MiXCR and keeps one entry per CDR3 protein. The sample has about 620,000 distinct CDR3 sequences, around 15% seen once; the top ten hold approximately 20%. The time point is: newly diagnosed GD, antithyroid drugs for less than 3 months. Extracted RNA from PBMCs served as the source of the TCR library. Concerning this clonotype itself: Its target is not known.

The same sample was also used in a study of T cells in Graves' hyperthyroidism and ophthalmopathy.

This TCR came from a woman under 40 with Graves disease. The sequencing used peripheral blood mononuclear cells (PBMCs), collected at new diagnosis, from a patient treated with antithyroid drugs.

The CDR3 loop is CASSLASNNEQFF. In nucleotides, the CDR3 is TGTGCCAGCAGTTTAGCCTCTAACAATGAGCAGTTCTTC. This rearrangement joins TRBV27 to TRBJ2-1, with D unclear. Germline V gene sequence: CDR1 MNHEY, CDR2 SMNVEV (reference sequence). Trimming shortened V by 2 bases and J by 5 bases, and 7 bases separated the two germline ends. The length of the CDR3 is 13 residues.